The rows below give T cell receptor beta chains drawn from one sample of a study of blood T cell repertoires in COVID-19. Produced via immunoSEQ multiplex PCR; TCRdb's table is partial and in-frame only. This sample has 35,000 to 55,000 clones; under 90% occur once, and the top ten carry 4% to 5.5%. Sequenced sample: peripheral blood. These receptors originate from a woman in her seventies with acute or convalescent COVID-19. The CDR3 runs from the conserved cysteine through the conserved F or W. The order of the fields is CDR3 length, J gene, clone size, D gene, V gene, CDR3 protein, CDR3 DNA. D genes are given only for firm matches. A row's size may be missing; if present it is once, few, many or a size class.

CDR3 length: 16; J gene: TRBJ2-1; clone size: .; D gene: TRBD2; V gene: TRBV4-1; CDR3 protein: CASSQFTSGSYNEQFF; CDR3 DNA: TGCGCCAGCAGCCAATTTACTAGCGGCTCCTACAATGAGCAGTTCTTC
CDR3 length: 17; J gene: TRBJ2-5; clone size: .; D gene: .; V gene: TRBV7-9; CDR3 protein: CASSFPLGRGNQETQYF; CDR3 DNA: TGTGCCAGCAGCTTCCCACTTGGGCGGGGTAACCAAGAGACCCAGTACTTC
CDR3 length: 14; J gene: TRBJ1-6; clone size: few; D gene: .; V gene: TRBV19; CDR3 protein: CASSTGTRNSPLHF; CDR3 DNA: TGTGCCAGTAGCACCGGGACACGGAATTCACCCCTCCACTTT
CDR3 length: 15; J gene: TRBJ2-5; clone size: .; D gene: TRBD1; V gene: TRBV5-4; CDR3 protein: CASSLEGQKAETQYF; CDR3 DNA: TGTGCCAGCAGCTTGGAGGGACAGAAAGCGGAGACCCAGTACTTC
CDR3 length: 14; J gene: TRBJ1-5; clone size: once; D gene: TRBD1; V gene: TRBV28; CDR3 protein: CASSLGQGAQPQHF; CDR3 DNA: TGTGCCAGCAGTTTGGGGCAGGGGGCACAGCCCCAGCATTTT
CDR3 length: 13; J gene: TRBJ2-5; clone size: .; D gene: .; V gene: TRBV29-1; CDR3 protein: CSSAVQPGETQYF; CDR3 DNA: TGCAGCTCAGCCGTCCAACCGGGAGAGACCCAGTACTTC
CDR3 length: 13; J gene: TRBJ2-7; clone size: .; D gene: TRBD1; V gene: TRBV27; CDR3 protein: CASLMGQTYEQYF; CDR3 DNA: TGTGCCAGCTTAATGGGACAGACCTACGAGCAGTACTTC
CDR3 length: 17; J gene: TRBJ2-2; clone size: .; D gene: TRBD2; V gene: TRBV18; CDR3 protein: CASSPKRVAGNTGELFF; CDR3 DNA: TGTGCCAGCTCACCAAAGAGAGTAGCGGGAAACACCGGGGAGCTGTTTTTT
CDR3 length: 16; J gene: TRBJ2-3; clone size: .; D gene: TRBD2; V gene: TRBV3-1/TRBV3-2; CDR3 protein: CASSRLAGGNTDTQYF; CDR3 DNA: TGTGCCAGCAGCCGACTAGCGGGAGGGAACACAGATACGCAGTATTTT
CDR3 length: 17; J gene: TRBJ2-7; clone size: .; D gene: TRBD2; V gene: TRBV28; CDR3 protein: CASSLIAGGPRPYEQYF; CDR3 DNA: TGTGCCAGCAGTTTAATTGCGGGAGGGCCTAGGCCCTACGAGCAGTACTTC
CDR3 length: 15; J gene: TRBJ2-1; clone size: .; D gene: TRBD2; V gene: TRBV19; CDR3 protein: CASSPRQGGRDAQFF; CDR3 DNA: TGTGCCAGTAGTCCACGTCAGGGAGGGAGGGACGCGCAGTTCTTC
CDR3 length: 15; J gene: TRBJ2-5; clone size: .; D gene: .; V gene: TRBV5-1; CDR3 protein: CASRWNADWQETQYF; CDR3 DNA: TGCGCCAGCAGATGGAATGCGGACTGGCAAGAGACCCAGTACTTC
CDR3 length: 16; J gene: TRBJ1-1; clone size: .; D gene: .; V gene: TRBV3-1/TRBV3-2; CDR3 protein: CASSQDRGLGPREAFF; CDR3 DNA: TGTGCCAGCAGCCAAGATAGGGGGTTGGGCCCACGGGAAGCTTTCTTT
CDR3 length: 15; J gene: TRBJ2-7; clone size: .; D gene: TRBD1; V gene: TRBV16; CDR3 protein: CASSQGQGGSYEQYF; CDR3 DNA: TGTGCCAGCAGCCAGGGACAGGGCGGGTCCTACGAGCAGTACTTC
CDR3 length: 15; J gene: TRBJ1-3; clone size: .; D gene: .; V gene: TRBV16; CDR3 protein: CASSRHRDSGNTIYF; CDR3 DNA: TGTGCCAGCAGCCGCCACCGGGATTCTGGAAACACCATATATTTT
CDR3 length: 16; J gene: TRBJ2-2; clone size: few; D gene: .; V gene: TRBV3-1/TRBV3-2; CDR3 protein: CASSPLGGANTGELFF; CDR3 DNA: TGTGCCAGCAGCCCATTAGGGGGAGCGAACACCGGGGAGCTGTTTTTT
CDR3 length: 15; J gene: TRBJ1-1; clone size: .; D gene: .; V gene: TRBV19; CDR3 protein: CASSLYTGTNTEAFF; CDR3 DNA: TGTGCCAGTAGTTTATACACAGGGACGAACACTGAAGCTTTCTTT
CDR3 length: 16; J gene: TRBJ1-5; clone size: .; D gene: .; V gene: TRBV30; CDR3 protein: CAWNLGGLTTNQPQHF; CDR3 DNA: TGTGCCTGGAACCTTGGCGGGCTGACAACAAATCAGCCCCAGCATTTT
CDR3 length: 14; J gene: TRBJ2-3; clone size: .; D gene: .; V gene: TRBV28; CDR3 protein: CASSNRPDLDTQYF; CDR3 DNA: TGTGCCAGCAGTAACAGGCCTGATTTGGATACGCAGTATTTT
CDR3 length: 15; J gene: TRBJ2-2; clone size: .; D gene: TRBD1; V gene: TRBV2; CDR3 protein: CASSVRQGAVGELFF; CDR3 DNA: TGTGCCAGCAGTGTACGGCAGGGGGCAGTCGGGGAGCTGTTTTTT
CDR3 length: 13; J gene: TRBJ1-2; clone size: .; D gene: .; V gene: TRBV7-9; CDR3 protein: CASSLGGDGGYTF; CDR3 DNA: TGTGCCAGCAGCTTAGGGGGGGACGGTGGCTACACCTTC
CDR3 length: 15; J gene: TRBJ1-2; clone size: .; D gene: TRBD1; V gene: TRBV28; CDR3 protein: CASSLAQGGNYGYTF; CDR3 DNA: TGTGCCAGCAGTTTAGCACAGGGGGGCAACTATGGCTACACCTTC
CDR3 length: 15; J gene: TRBJ2-1; clone size: .; D gene: TRBD2; V gene: TRBV29-1; CDR3 protein: CSAGLAGGSYNEQFF; CDR3 DNA: TGCAGCGCGGGACTAGCGGGAGGCTCCTACAATGAGCAGTTCTTC
CDR3 length: 12; J gene: TRBJ2-7; clone size: .; D gene: .; V gene: TRBV4-2; CDR3 protein: CASSQDRYEQYF; CDR3 DNA: TGTGCCAGCAGCCAAGATCGGTACGAGCAGTACTTC
CDR3 length: 19; J gene: TRBJ2-7; clone size: few; D gene: TRBD2; V gene: TRBV3-1/TRBV3-2; CDR3 protein: CASRRTSGSLIGGSYEQYF; CDR3 DNA: TGTGCCAGCAGGCGGACTAGCGGGAGCTTAATTGGGGGCTCCTACGAGCAGTACTTC
CDR3 length: 12; J gene: TRBJ1-1; clone size: .; D gene: .; V gene: TRBV6-5; CDR3 protein: CASRGQNTEAFF; CDR3 DNA: TGTGCCAGCAGGGGGCAAAACACTGAAGCTTTCTTT
CDR3 length: 13; J gene: TRBJ1-3; clone size: once; D gene: TRBD1; V gene: TRBV12-3/TRBV12-4; CDR3 protein: CASSRTGGNTIYF; CDR3 DNA: TGTGCCAGCAGTAGGACAGGGGGAAACACCATATATTTT
CDR3 length: 14; J gene: TRBJ1-3; clone size: .; D gene: .; V gene: TRBV7-8; CDR3 protein: CASSFSEDGNTIYF; CDR3 DNA: TGTGCCAGCAGCTTCTCGGAGGACGGAAACACCATATATTTT
CDR3 length: 12; J gene: TRBJ2-1; clone size: .; D gene: .; V gene: TRBV20-1; CDR3 protein: CSACERYNEQFF; CDR3 DNA: TGCAGTGCTTGTGAGCGCTACAATGAGCAGTTCTTC
CDR3 length: 15; J gene: TRBJ2-7; clone size: few; D gene: TRBD2; V gene: TRBV28; CDR3 protein: CASSNPGTSGYEQYF; CDR3 DNA: TGTGCCAGCAGTAACCCCGGGACTAGCGGCTACGAGCAGTACTTC
CDR3 length: 14; J gene: TRBJ2-7; clone size: .; D gene: TRBD1; V gene: TRBV29-1; CDR3 protein: CSVTGTGGLYEQYF; CDR3 DNA: TGCAGCGTTACTGGGACAGGGGGCCTCTACGAGCAGTACTTC
CDR3 length: 17; J gene: TRBJ1-1; clone size: .; D gene: .; V gene: TRBV11-3; CDR3 protein: CASSSILPGGSNTEAFF; CDR3 DNA: TGTGCCAGCAGCTCGATATTGCCGGGCGGGTCGAACACTGAAGCTTTCTTT
CDR3 length: 13; J gene: TRBJ1-2; clone size: .; D gene: .; V gene: TRBV2; CDR3 protein: CASSRTARYGYTF; CDR3 DNA: TGTGCCAGCAGCAGGACAGCCAGGTATGGCTACACCTTC
CDR3 length: 15; J gene: TRBJ2-1; clone size: .; D gene: .; V gene: TRBV10-3; CDR3 protein: CAISAWGQGDNEQFF; CDR3 DNA: TGTGCCATCAGTGCGTGGGGGCAAGGGGACAATGAGCAGTTCTTC
CDR3 length: 14; J gene: TRBJ2-1; clone size: once; D gene: .; V gene: TRBV6-5; CDR3 protein: CASSPQGQGNEQFF; CDR3 DNA: TGTGCCAGCAGTCCCCAGGGGCAGGGCAATGAGCAGTTCTTC
CDR3 length: 14; J gene: TRBJ2-1; clone size: .; D gene: .; V gene: TRBV3-1/TRBV3-2; CDR3 protein: CASSQGGLPYLQFF; CDR3 DNA: TGTGCCAGCAGCCAAGGGGGACTTCCGTATTTGCAGTTCTTC
CDR3 length: 14; J gene: TRBJ2-3; clone size: few; D gene: .; V gene: TRBV2; CDR3 protein: CASSGASWTDTQYF; CDR3 DNA: TGTGCCAGCAGTGGGGCTAGCTGGACAGATACGCAGTATTTT
CDR3 length: 17; J gene: TRBJ1-2; clone size: .; D gene: TRBD1; V gene: TRBV18; CDR3 protein: CASSPATGTGRNYGYTF; CDR3 DNA: TGTGCCAGCTCACCTGCTACCGGGACAGGGAGAAACTATGGCTACACCTTC
CDR3 length: 15; J gene: TRBJ2-7; clone size: .; D gene: .; V gene: TRBV19; CDR3 protein: CASGGIGRAVYEQYF; CDR3 DNA: TGTGCCAGTGGAGGTATAGGGCGGGCTGTCTACGAGCAGTACTTC
CDR3 length: 15; J gene: TRBJ2-3; clone size: few; D gene: .; V gene: TRBV14; CDR3 protein: CASSHRRPRGDTQYF; CDR3 DNA: TGTGCCAGCAGCCATCGACGGCCTCGAGGAGATACGCAGTATTTT
CDR3 length: 14; J gene: TRBJ2-1; clone size: .; D gene: TRBD2; V gene: TRBV2; CDR3 protein: CASTPGGENNEQFF; CDR3 DNA: TGTGCCAGCACCCCGGGGGGGGAGAACAATGAGCAGTTCTTC
CDR3 length: 14; J gene: TRBJ1-4; clone size: .; D gene: TRBD1; V gene: TRBV7-9; CDR3 protein: CASSSSGQFEKLFF; CDR3 DNA: TGTGCCAGCAGTTCCTCGGGACAGTTTGAAAAACTGTTTTTT
CDR3 length: 15; J gene: TRBJ2-7; clone size: .; D gene: TRBD1; V gene: TRBV28; CDR3 protein: CASSPGTGLTYEQYF; CDR3 DNA: TGTGCCAGCAGTCCAGGGACAGGGTTGACCTACGAGCAGTACTTC